The 21 T cell receptor beta chains given below trace back to one sample, sequenced in a study of blood T cell repertoires in COVID-19. The data were produced by immunoSEQ multiplex PCR, yet TCRdb's version contains in-frame clones alone and is incomplete. The sample consists of over 200,000 clones, 70% to 90% of them appearing once. The sample taken for sequencing was peripheral blood. The receptors derive from a woman aged 18 to 35 who had recovered from COVID-19.

The chain employs TRBV7-9 and TRBJ2-1; TRBD1 matches 7 bases. The CDR3 runs 12 residues. CDR1 and CDR2 from the germline V gene are SEHNR and FQNEAQ (reference sequence). J lost 7 bases, V lost 5 bases, and 2 bases had no gene match. The CDR3: CASSPTGNEQFF. The CDR3 DNA is TGTGCCAGCAGCCCGACAGGGAATGAGCAGTTCTTC. The full variable domain, rest sourced from reference TRBV7-9 and TRBJ2-1, is DTGVSQNPRHKITKRGQNVTFRCDPISEHNRLYWYRQTLGQGPEFLTYFQNEAQLEKSRLLSDRFSAERPKGSFSTLEIQRTEQGDSAMYLCASSPTGNEQFFGPGTRLTVL.

This clone was counted once. The chain links TRBV18 to TRBJ2-6; no clear D. V gave up 4 bases and J gave up 0 bases, with 10 bases separating them. CDR1 and CDR2 from the germline V gene are KGHSH and LQKENI. This CDR3 region has 16 residues. The CDR3 protein is CASSLQVNSGANVLTF. As DNA, the CDR3 is TGTGCCAGCTCACTTCAGGTCAACTCTGGGGCCAACGTCCTGACTTTC.

The rearrangement uses TRBV6-2 or TRBV6-3 and TRBJ2-1; 13 bases fit TRBD2. Germline V gives CDR1 MNHEY, CDR2 SVGEGT. CDR3 length equals 15 residues. V shed 6 bases and J 3 bases; nucleotides not matched to a gene: 2. In DNA, the CDR3 is TGTGCCAGCAGCCGACTAGCGGGAGGCTACAATGAGCAGTTCTTC. Its translation: CASSRLAGGYNEQFF.

This chain joins TRBV6-2 or TRBV6-3 and TRBJ1-5; a weak D match, TRBD1 (5 bases). CDR1 is MNHEY, CDR2 SVGEGT, per germline. V lost 4 bases to trimming and J lost 6 bases, with 16 bases between them. This CDR3 is built from 15 residues. The DNA of the CDR3 is TGTGCCAGCAGTTCCGGGCAGGGCGACACTCAGCCCCAGCATTTT. It encodes CASSSGQGDTQPQHF.

The chain recombines TRBV3-1 (or the pseudogene TRBV3-2) with TRBJ1-2; D might be TRBD1 (6 bases). Trimming pared 0 bases from V and 8 bases from J, leaving 16 bases between. The CDR3 is made up of 15 amino acids. Germline loops: CDR1 LGHDT, CDR2 YNNKEL (reference sequence). As DNA, the CDR3 is TGTGCCAGCAGCCAAGATCAGCGGGGGGCGGAGGGCTACACCTTC. Protein product: CASSQDQRGAEGYTF.

The chain carries TRBV20-1 and TRBJ1-4; D unresolved. V lost 8 bases, J lost 6 bases, and 10 bases lay in between. The CDR3 consists of 11 residues. The germline V gene has CDR1 DFQATT and CDR2 SNEGSKA (reference sequence). The DNA of the CDR3 is TGCAGTTCCCCTGAGGATGAAAAACTGTTTTTT. It codes for CSSPEDEKLFF.

This clone turned up a few times. The chain joins TRBV5-5 to TRBJ2-7; 7 bases are shared with TRBD1. J gave up 3 bases and V 2 bases, and 8 bases lay outside the gene matches. This CDR3 is built from 15 residues. Germline values: CDR1 SGHKS, CDR2 YYEKEE (reference sequence). The CDR3 region is CASSLATGSFYEQYF. CDR3 nucleotides: TGTGCCAGCAGCTTAGCGACAGGGTCCTTCTACGAGCAGTACTTC.

The V call is TRBV28, the J call TRBJ2-3, with TRBD1 identical over 7 bases. With V trimmed by 8 bases and J by 3 bases, 11 bases remained unmatched. Per the germline V gene, CDR1 is MDHEN and CDR2 is SYDVKM. The CDR3 runs 15 residues. The CDR3 DNA reads as TGTGCCAGCCGTTCAGGGGGTCCTCGGACAGATACGCAGTATTTT. It encodes CASRSGGPRTDTQYF.

J is TRBJ1-2 and V is TRBV7-9; 12 bases match TRBD1. Per germline, CDR1 SEHNR and CDR2 FQNEAQ (reference sequence). The trim removed 5 bases at V and 8 bases at J, leaving 12 bases unmatched. The CDR3 is 16 residues long. The CDR3 nucleotides are TGTGCCAGCAGCGAACCTGGGACAGGGGGCGCGGGGGGCTACACCTTC. Protein sequence: CASSEPGTGGAGGYTF.

The chain uses TRBV15 and TRBJ2-3, with 10 bases that match TRBD1. V lost 5 bases to trimming and J lost 2 bases; unmatched junction nucleotides: 4. The CDR3 is 15 residues long. Germline lookup yields CDR1 LNHNV and CDR2 YYDKDF (reference sequence). The chain's CDR3 is CATSGQGEDTDTQYF. In DNA form, the CDR3 reads TGTGCCACCAGCGGACAGGGGGAGGACACAGATACGCAGTATTTT.

This rearrangement joins TRBV6-6 to TRBJ2-7; TRBD2 aligns across 8 bases. The CDR3 totals 13 residues. V dropped 7 bases and J dropped 7; count of bases not matched to a gene: 9. The germline gives CDR1 MNHNY, CDR2 SVGAGI (reference sequence). As DNA, the CDR3 is TGTGCCAGCACCTTCGGGACTAGGGGGGAGCAGTACTTC. Translating it yields CASTFGTRGEQYF.

The table lists this clone with a few counts. This rearrangement joins TRBV4-2 to TRBJ2-2; 8 bases map to TRBD2. The ends lost 4 bases at V and 4 bases at J; junction bases unmatched: 11. The CDR3 has 17 amino acids. CDR1 is LGHNA and CDR2 is YNFKEQ in the germline V gene. The CDR3 here is CASSPHGTGGGTGELFF. The CDR3 region has the DNA TGTGCCAGCAGCCCTCACGGGACGGGAGGGGGCACCGGGGAGCTGTTTTTT.

The V call is TRBV7-9, the J call TRBJ1-1; D remains unclear. This CDR3 has 15 amino acids. The germline V gene encodes CDR1 SEHNR and CDR2 FQNEAQ (reference sequence). The V end lost 3 bases, the J end lost 0 bases, and 11 bases lay between the germline ends. The DNA for the CDR3 is TGTGCCAGCAGCTTTACTAAGGTGTTGAACACTGAAGCTTTCTTT. It translates to CASSFTKVLNTEAFF.

A few counts support this clone. The rearrangement uses TRBV25-1 and TRBJ2-7; D may be TRBD1 (5 bases). V was clipped by 4 bases and J by 3 bases, with 10 bases between them. In germline, CDR1 is MGHDK, CDR2 SYGVNS. This CDR3 has 13 residues. In DNA, the CDR3 is TGTGCCAGCAGTGGAACAGACAGCTACGAGCAGTACTTC. Protein: CASSGTDSYEQYF.

V is TRBV5-6 and J is TRBJ1-2; 7 bases are a match to TRBD1. There are 14 residues in the CDR3. The junction had 3 bases not matched to a gene; V was cut back by 0 bases and J by 4 bases. The germline V gene has CDR1 SGHDT and CDR2 YYEEEE. The DNA of the CDR3 is TGTGCCAGCAGCTTGGCCACAGGGGTCTATGGCTACACCTTC. Protein: CASSLATGVYGYTF. Complete variable domain (other parts from reference TRBV5-6 and TRBJ1-2): DAGVTQSPTHLIKTRGQQVTLRCSPKSGHDTVSWYQQALGQGPQFIFQYYEEEERQRGNFPDRFSGHQFPNYSSELNVNALLLGDSALYLCASSLATGVYGYTFGSGTRLTVV.

V is TRBV21-1 and J is TRBJ2-1; the table gives TRBD1 as D, unverified against the DNA. TRBV21-1 is a listed pseudogene. This CDR3 is 15 amino acids long. In DNA, the CDR3 is TGTGCCAGCAGCAAAGTATTGGGACACTACAATGAGCAGTTCTTC. It specifies CASSKVLGHYNEQFF.

This clone appeared once. The sample carries other DNA sequences with the same CDR3. The chain recombines TRBV30 with TRBJ1-5; a weak D match, TRBD1 (5 bases). CDR1 is GTSNPN and CDR2 is SVGIG in the germline V gene (reference sequence). CDR3 length equals 13 residues. V gave up 2 bases and J gave up 4 bases, with 9 bases separating them. The CDR3 DNA sequence: TGTGCCTGGAGTAGGCAGGGAAATCAGCCCCAGCATTTT. It yields the protein CAWSRQGNQPQHF.

This chain joins TRBV9 and TRBJ2-1, with TRBD2 matching 7 bases. V trimming: 4 bases; J trimming: 2 bases; junction bases outside the gene matches: 6. This CDR3 contains 15 residues. Per the germline V gene, CDR1 is SGDLS and CDR2 is YYNGEE. This CDR3 reads CASSSAGTTYNEQFF. Written as DNA, the CDR3 is TGTGCCAGCAGCTCCGCCGGGACTACCTACAATGAGCAGTTCTTC.

This chain uses TRBV6-5 with TRBJ1-2; D might be TRBD1 (5 bases). V shed 0 bases and J shed 8 bases, with 13 bases lying between them. The V gene's germline CDR1 is MNHEY and CDR2 SVGAGI. This CDR3 contains 14 residues. CDR3 amino acids: CASSYSVEGVGYTF. In DNA form, the CDR3 reads TGTGCCAGCAGTTACTCAGTTGAAGGGGTCGGCTACACCTTC.

The V call is TRBV19, the J call TRBJ2-1, with 12 bases matching TRBD1. With 7 bases clipped from V and 6 bases from J, the junction kept 7 bases outside the gene matches. CDR1 LNHDA and CDR2 SQIVND come from the germline V gene (reference sequence). The CDR3 extends over 15 amino acids. CDR3 sequence reads: CASMMRDRGPNEQFF. CDR3 bases: TGTGCCAGTATGATGAGGGACAGGGGGCCCAATGAGCAGTTCTTC.

The chain couples TRBV2 to TRBJ2-7; the D is unclear. This CDR3 has 10 amino acids. Germline-derived CDR1 and CDR2 are SNHLY and FYNNEI. V lost 4 bases and J lost 10, with 8 bases in between. The CDR3 DNA follows: TGTGCCAGCAGTGGTCCAGATCAGTACTTC. Amino acids: CASSGPDQYF.